What follows are 29 T cell receptor beta chains derived from one specimen sequenced in a study of OX40 agonist ivuxolimab in advanced cancers. To prepare the library, the immunoSEQ multiplex PCR assay was applied. Held by TCRdb, this immuneACCESS table contains in-frame sequences only and omits some clones. Under half of the omission traces to an unresolved V gene where checked; the cause of the rest is unknown. This sample holds tens of thousands of clones; approximately 81% were observed only once. 4.7% of the sample lies in the top ten. The sample was CD4+ or CD8+ T cells sorted from blood, taken in a trial of the OX40 agonist ivuxolimab. The receptors were gathered from an adult with an advanced solid tumor such as melanoma, head and neck, liver or kidney cancer.

This sequence joins TRBV4-1 and TRBJ2-5; 8 bases agree with TRBD1. The V gene end was trimmed by 3 bases and the J gene end by 3 bases; junction bases not matched to a gene: 9. CDR1 MGHRA and CDR2 YSYEKL come from the germline V gene. The length of the CDR3 is 16 residues. CDR3 nucleotides: TGCGCCAGCAGCCATCCAGGGGGCGCAACCGAAGAGACCCAGTACTTC. It is translated as CASSHPGGATEETQYF.

This sequence joins TRBV6-5 and TRBJ2-6; 7 bases map to TRBD1. V lost 6 bases, J lost 5 bases, and 4 bases stayed unmatched. This CDR3 spans 14 amino acids. Germline CDR1 MNHEY, CDR2 SVGAGI. The CDR3 region has the DNA TGTGCCAGCAGCCGGGACAGCCGGGCCAACGTCCTGACTTTC. Its translation is CASSRDSRANVLTF.

This clone was found once. This chain links TRBV6-5 with TRBJ2-6, with D unresolved. The germline V and J ends were trimmed by 5 bases and 0 bases, with 8 bases remaining between them. Germline CDR1 and CDR2: MNHEY and SVGAGI. The CDR3 spans 15 residues. The CDR3 is CASSTEASGANVLTF. In DNA form, the CDR3 reads TGTGCCAGCAGTACCGAGGCCTCTGGGGCCAACGTCCTGACTTTC.

The chain joins TRBV19 to TRBJ2-5; D is possibly TRBD1 (6 bases). The J call is uncertain, as TRBJ2-7 better fits the DNA end. Germline CDR1 is LNHDA and CDR2 is SQIVND (reference sequence). This CDR3 has 14 amino acids. CDR3 sequence (DNA): TGTGCCAGTAGTACCCGATCAACAGGGAACGAGCAGTACTTC. It yields the protein CASSTRSTGNEQYF.

The CDR3 DNA sequence: TGCGCCAGCAGCTTGGCGGGACTAGCGTTTCCCCCCTACGAGCAGTACTTC. This sequence encodes CASSLAGLAFPPYEQYF. The chain is built from TRBV5-1 and TRBJ2-7, with 10 bases lining up with TRBD2. Unmatched junction bases numbered 8, after V lost 0 bases and J lost 2 bases. CDR1 and CDR2 (germline): SGHRS, YFSETQ. CDR3 length equals 17 residues.

V gene TRBV6-1 combines with J gene TRBJ2-1; a weak D match, TRBD1 (6 bases). Per germline, CDR1 MNHNS and CDR2 SASEGT. This CDR3 is built from 17 residues. V was trimmed by 1 base and J by 8 bases, leaving 21 bases between them. CDR3 in amino acids: CASSEGLGGPAKDEQFF. The DNA of the CDR3 is TGTGCCAGCAGTGAAGGGCTAGGGGGACCCGCTAAGGATGAGCAGTTCTTC.

The chain employs TRBV28 and TRBJ2-1; no definite D call. Trimming pared 7 bases from V and 4 bases from J, leaving 5 bases between. Germline V lookup: CDR1 MDHEN, CDR2 SYDVKM. This CDR3 spans 11 amino acids. The CDR3 DNA reads as TGTGCCAGCACCGTTTACAATGAGCAGTTCTTC. Translation: CASTVYNEQFF.

The chain couples TRBV11-3 to TRBJ2-3; D ambiguous. The CDR3 totals 15 residues. Germline V lookup: CDR1 SGHNT, CDR2 YENEEA. V lost 6 bases and J 1 base, leaving 14 bases between the germline ends. The DNA for the CDR3 is TGTGCCAGCAGTCGAAGCTCTTGGGGCACAGATACGCAGTATTTT. Amino acid sequence: CASSRSSWGTDTQYF.

The rearrangement links TRBV4-1 to TRBJ2-3; perhaps D is TRBD1 or TRBD2 (6 bases each). The CDR3 is made up of 15 amino acids. Germline-derived CDR1 and CDR2 are MGHRA and YSYEKL. Trimming removed 4 bases at V and 2 bases at J, with 13 bases between. CDR3: CASSPSRGATDTQYF. The CDR3, as DNA: TGCGCCAGCAGCCCCAGTAGGGGGGCCACAGATACGCAGTATTTT.

The chain uses TRBV11-2 and TRBJ2-7; D gene uncertain. The CDR3 sequence is 16 residues long. Germline CDR1 is SGHAT and CDR2 is FQNNGV. Trimming stripped 2 bases from V and 0 bases from J, with 14 bases between. The CDR3 sequence is CASSLNPTPVSYEQYF. The CDR3 DNA reads as TGTGCCAGCAGCTTAAACCCCACCCCGGTCTCCTACGAGCAGTACTTC.

The genes are TRBV27 and TRBJ2-1; D perhaps matches TRBD2 (6 bases). Trimming stripped 2 bases from V and 2 bases from J, with 7 bases between. The CDR3 is made up of 14 amino acids. Germline lookup yields CDR1 MNHEY and CDR2 SMNVEV (reference sequence). The CDR3 spells CASSLTGAYNEQFF. Written as DNA, the CDR3 is TGTGCCAGCAGTTTAACGGGAGCCTACAATGAGCAGTTCTTC.

The gene calls are TRBV21-1 and TRBJ2-7. TRBV21-1 is flagged as a pseudogene. This CDR3 comprises 14 residues. The CDR3 DNA reads as TGTGCCAGCATCCACAAGGGGGGCACCTACGAGCAGTACTTC. Translating gives CASIHKGGTYEQYF.

The chain recombines TRBV11-3 with TRBJ2-5; D may correspond to TRBD1 or TRBD2 (5 bases each). V was trimmed by 4 bases and J by 5 bases, leaving 11 bases between them. This CDR3 region has 13 residues. Germline CDR1 SGHNT, CDR2 YENEEA. The CDR3: CASSSGKRETQYF. CDR3 coding DNA: TGTGCCAGCAGCTCAGGGAAGCGGGAGACCCAGTACTTC.

DNA for the CDR3: TGCAGTGCTAGGGGGACAGATACGCAGTATTTT. Translated, it gives CSARGTDTQYF. The chain uses TRBV20-1 and TRBJ2-3; D unclear. CDR1 DFQATT and CDR2 SNEGSKA come from the germline V gene (reference sequence). V was pared by 3 bases and J by 3 bases, with 4 bases between. The CDR3 spans 11 residues.

The chain links TRBV30 to TRBJ2-3; the D is unclear. The CDR3 loop spans 12 amino acids. The germline V and J ends were trimmed by 5 bases and 5 bases, with 11 bases remaining between them. Germline lookup yields CDR1 GTSNPN and CDR2 SVGIG (reference sequence). The CDR3 reads CAWCRVGDTQYF. CDR3 in DNA: TGTGCCTGGTGTCGCGTCGGAGATACGCAGTATTTT.

V usage is TRBV7-9 and J usage is TRBJ1-5; D remains unclear. The V end was cut by 1 base, the J end by 6 bases, with 4 bases between. CDR1 and CDR2 from the germline V gene are SEHNR and FQNEAQ (reference sequence). The CDR3 runs to 12 residues. The chain's CDR3 is CASSLGGQPQHF. The DNA for the CDR3 is TGTGCCAGCAGCTTAGGAGGTCAGCCCCAGCATTTT.

The chain carries TRBV6-1 and TRBJ2-2; D uncertain. Trimming left V 2 bases short and J 6 bases short, with 10 bases between. The CDR3 length is 14 residues. Germline V gene lookup returns CDR1 MNHNS and CDR2 SASEGT. CDR3 coding DNA: TGTGCCAGCAGTGAACTTCAGGAAGCCGGGGAGCTGTTTTTT. The encoded protein is CASSELQEAGELFF.

The V call is TRBV5-1, the J call TRBJ1-1; D uncertain. V lost 0 bases and J 1 base, leaving 7 bases between the germline ends. Germline loops: CDR1 SGHRS, CDR2 YFSETQ. The CDR3 length is 14 residues. CDR3 in amino acids: CASSLDSRNTEAFF. DNA of the CDR3: TGCGCCAGCAGCTTGGATTCGAGGAACACTGAAGCTTTCTTT.

Only one count was recorded for this clone. The chain couples TRBV5-1 to TRBJ2-7, with D maybe TRBD2 (5 bases). Trimming stripped 4 bases from V and 0 bases from J, with 14 bases between. Germline values: CDR1 SGHRS, CDR2 YFSETQ. The CDR3 totals 15 residues. This CDR3 reads CASSPGGPSSYEQYF. Here the CDR3 DNA reads TGCGCCAGCAGCCCTGGCGGGCCTAGCTCCTACGAGCAGTACTTC. Filled out from reference TRBV5-1 and TRBJ2-7, the complete variable domain reads KAGVTQTPRYLIKTRGQQVTLSCSPISGHRSVSWYQQTPGQGLQFLFEYFSETQRNKGNFPGRFSGRQFSNSRSEMNVSTLELGDSALYLCASSPGGPSSYEQYFGPGTRLTVT.

The chain uses TRBV2 and TRBJ2-7; 11 bases are a match to TRBD2. The CDR3 covers 15 residues. The V and J ends lost 5 bases and 2 bases, in that order; junction bases with no gene match: 5. Germline CDR1 reads SNHLY; CDR2 reads FYNNEI. For the CDR3, the DNA is TGTGCCAGCAGTACCGGGACTAGCGGACCCTACGAGCAGTACTTC. Encoded protein: CASSTGTSGPYEQYF.

J is TRBJ2-3 and V is TRBV7-9, with D possibly TRBD2 on 6 matching bases. The V gene's germline CDR1 is SEHNR and CDR2 FQNEAQ (reference sequence). The V gene lost 1 base and the J gene lost 0 bases, with 8 bases spanning the gap. The CDR3 loop spans 15 amino acids. Written as DNA, the CDR3 is TGTGCCAGCAGCTTAGTTAGCGGTAGCACAGATACGCAGTATTTT. Its translation: CASSLVSGSTDTQYF.

The chain links TRBV5-5 to TRBJ2-7; D gene unclear. Trimming cost V 2 bases and J 0 bases, with 3 bases left between them. This CDR3 contains 12 residues. The germline V gene encodes CDR1 SGHKS and CDR2 YYEKEE (reference sequence). The CDR3 DNA sequence: TGTGCCAGCAGCTTAAACTCCTACGAGCAGTACTTC. Amino acids: CASSLNSYEQYF.

This clone appeared a few times. The chain joins TRBV28 to TRBJ1-5, with TRBD1 as a possible D gene (5 bases). The V and J ends lost 5 bases and 0 bases respectively, with 20 bases between them. The CDR3 extends over 18 amino acids. Germline CDR1 and CDR2: MDHEN and SYDVKM. CDR3 DNA sequence: TGTGCCAGCAGTCCCCCCGGGGGGGAACCTAATAGCAATCAGCCCCAGCATTTT. As protein: CASSPPGGEPNSNQPQHF.

This clone occurred a few times. V and J are TRBV28 and TRBJ1-1, with TRBD1 identical over 8 bases. V shed 8 bases and J 2 bases; nucleotides not matched to a gene: 4. CDR3 length equals 13 residues. Germline CDR1 and CDR2: MDHEN and SYDVKM. The CDR3 loop is CASGTGPNTEAFF. In DNA form, the CDR3 reads TGTGCCAGCGGGACAGGCCCTAACACTGAAGCTTTCTTT. Supplemented by reference TRBV28 and TRBJ1-1, the full variable domain reads DVKVTQSSRYLVKRTGEKVFLECVQDMDHENMFWYRQDPGLGLRLIYFSYDVKMKEKGDIPEGYSVSREKKERFSLILESASTNQTSMYLCASGTGPNTEAFFGQGTRLTVV.

The chain links TRBV7-2 to TRBJ2-1; the D is unclear. The germline V gene encodes CDR1 SGHTA and CDR2 FQGNSA. V gave up 1 base and J gave up 8 bases, with 15 bases separating them. The CDR3 totals 15 residues. The CDR3 DNA reads as TGTGCCAGCAGCTTAGTTCCCGACTCTCGGCATGAGCAGTTCTTC. This encodes CASSLVPDSRHEQFF.

The chain carries TRBV28 and TRBJ2-5, with D possibly being TRBD1 or TRBD2 (5 bases each). The CDR3 length is 14 residues. Trimming pared 4 bases from V and 4 bases from J, leaving 13 bases between. Looked up from germline, CDR1 is MDHEN and CDR2 is SYDVKM. The CDR3 here is CASSSTRGRETQYF. For the CDR3, the DNA is TGTGCCAGCAGTTCCACGAGGGGCCGAGAGACCCAGTACTTC.

On this clone itself: This may be a read error: a much more frequent sequence differs by one nucleotide. Different DNA sequences within this sample yield the same CDR3. The gene calls are TRBV2 and TRBJ1-2; D unclear. This CDR3 is 13 amino acids long. Trimming pared 3 bases from V and 5 bases from J, leaving 10 bases between. Germline CDR1 and CDR2: SNHLY and FYNNEI. The CDR3 is CASSEKDRYGYTF. The CDR3 DNA follows: TGTGCCAGCAGTGAGAAGGACCGATATGGCTACACCTTC.

V is TRBV6-1 and J is TRBJ2-1; 10 bases are a match to TRBD2. Looked up from germline, CDR1 is MNHNS and CDR2 is SASEGT. V gave up 6 bases and J gave up 5 bases; unmatched junction bases: 1. The CDR3 length is 13 residues. This CDR3 reads CASSGLADNEQFF. CDR3 DNA: TGTGCCAGCAGCGGACTAGCGGACAATGAGCAGTTCTTC.

This sequence joins TRBV30 and TRBJ2-3; D not resolved. Germline V CDR1 and CDR2: GTSNPN, SVGIG (reference sequence). The ends were cut back, 0 bases at V and 4 bases at J, with 8 bases in the middle. The CDR3 is 13 amino acids. The CDR3 protein is CAWSVHGPDTQYF. The CDR3 DNA reads as TGTGCCTGGAGTGTACACGGTCCAGATACGCAGTATTTT.